This TCR beta chain was captured by sequencing in a study of blood T cell repertoires in COVID-19. V was cut by 10 bases and J by 6 bases, with 15 bases left in between. This CDR3 contains 13 residues. Germline-derived CDR1 and CDR2 are LNHDA and SQIVND (reference sequence). Libraries were prepared by immunoSEQ multiplex PCR; TCRdb keeps only in-frame clonotypes and omits some of them. Of just under 65,000 clones detected, around 76% appear once; the ten largest clones hold 5% to 5.5%. Sequencing used peripheral blood. This TCR derives from a human donor in a cohort sampled during active COVID-19. The chain uses TRBV19 and TRBJ1-4; D remains unclear. The CDR3 region has the DNA TGTGCCACGAAGCAGAGGGTGGATGAAAAACTGTTTTTT. Its translation: CATKQRVDEKLFF.